This T cell receptor (beta chain) was sequenced in a study of OX40 agonist ivuxolimab in advanced cancers. Study in general: The patients got ivuxolimab, which is an agonistic anti-OX40 (CD134) antibody. Head and neck, renal cell, melanoma or hepatocellular carcinoma were the cancers that dose-escalation patients had.

TCRdb's copy holds only in-frame clones and misses some; the assay was immunoSEQ multiplex PCR. Of about 79,000 clones in the sample, 90% to 95% are singletons; the top ten hold 9.5% to 10%. The CDR3 has 13 amino acids. Losses at the gene ends were 5 bases for V and 3 bases for J; bases not matched to a gene: 4. CDR1 is MDHEN and CDR2 is SYDVKM in the germline V gene. To note about this clone: The antigen remains unidentified.

Findings and caveats of the study: Several nonresponders also turned out to have low normalized T-cell clonal expansion.

Source: CD4+ or CD8+ T cells sorted from blood, taken in a trial of the OX40 agonist ivuxolimab. The receptor was derived from an adult with an advanced solid tumor such as melanoma, head and neck, liver or kidney cancer. This chain uses TRBV28 with TRBJ2-7, with TRBD1 identical over 7 bases. The CDR3 spells CASSRDSFYEQYF. The DNA for the CDR3 is TGTGCCAGCAGTCGGGACAGCTTCTACGAGCAGTACTTC.